Each of the 19 T cell receptor beta chains below was sequenced from the same sample in a study of neoadjuvant anti-PD-1 for oral cavity cancer. The data were produced by immunoSEQ multiplex PCR, yet TCRdb's version contains in-frame clones alone and is incomplete. Here the sample spans over 80,000 clones, under 85% being singletons. Sequenced here: PBMCs, sampled before nivolumab (anti-PD-1) treatment. These receptors all stem from a person aged 35-79 years with oral cavity squamous cell carcinoma.

The CDR3 region is CASSLTWEETQYF. In DNA, the CDR3 is TGTGCCAGCAGCCTCACCTGGGAGGAGACCCAGTACTTC. The chain combines TRBV7-3 with TRBJ2-5; tentatively, D is TRBD2 (5 bases). Trimming removed 5 bases from V and 5 bases from J, with 12 bases in between. Per germline, CDR1 SGHTA and CDR2 FQGTGA. The CDR3 is 13 amino acids.

This clone was seen a handful of times. The chain combines TRBV4-1 with TRBJ2-7; maybe TRBD2 (6 bases). Trimming took 4 bases from V and 4 from J, leaving 17 bases between them. CDR1 and CDR2 from the germline V gene are MGHRA and YSYEKL. The CDR3 consists of 15 residues. In DNA, the CDR3 is TGCGCCAGCAGCCCGACGGGGAGGTCGGGGTACGAGCAGTACTTC. This encodes CASSPTGRSGYEQYF.

Notes on this clone: Other DNA sequences from this sample encode an identical CDR3 as well. The chain couples TRBV9 to TRBJ2-3; D not certain. Per germline, CDR1 SGDLS and CDR2 YYNGEE. Trimming removed 5 bases at V and 0 bases at J, with 7 bases between. The length of the CDR3 is 13 residues. CDR3 in DNA: TGTGCCAGCAGTGTTCTAAGCACAGATACGCAGTATTTT. It encodes CASSVLSTDTQYF.

The genes are TRBV6-5 and TRBJ2-7; 7 bases are shared with TRBD1. The CDR3 spans 13 residues. Unmatched junction bases numbered 4, after V lost 6 bases and J lost 2 bases. Germline V CDR1 and CDR2: MNHEY, SVGAGI. The CDR3 spells CASRRQGPYEQYF. The CDR3, as DNA: TGTGCCAGCAGGAGACAGGGCCCCTACGAGCAGTACTTC.

This chain connects TRBV28 to TRBJ2-7; TRBD2 might be the D (5 bases). CDR1 and CDR2 from the germline V gene are MDHEN and SYDVKM. The CDR3 contains 17 residues. V shed 3 bases and J shed 6 bases, with 24 bases lying between them. The CDR3 DNA reads as TGTGCCAGCAGTTTTAAGCGGAACCCCTACGGTTCGGCCGAGCAGTACTTC. Its protein product is CASSFKRNPYGSAEQYF.

The chain is built from TRBV6-1 and TRBJ2-1; the D gene is possibly TRBD1 (5 bases). Germline V gene sequence: CDR1 MNHNS, CDR2 SASEGT. The CDR3 totals 11 residues. The germline V and J ends were trimmed by 10 bases and 6 bases, with 10 bases remaining between them. DNA for the CDR3: TGTGCCATCCGGACAATCAATGAGCAGTTCTTC. Translating gives CAIRTINEQFF.

The table lists this clone with a few counts. The rearrangement uses TRBV2 and TRBJ1-1, with D possibly being TRBD1 (6 bases). With 10 bases removed from V and 1 base from J, the gap between germline ends came to 13 bases. Germline CDR1 and CDR2: SNHLY and FYNNEI. The CDR3 is made up of 13 amino acids. The DNA for the CDR3 is TGTGCCATCCCGGGACATCAGAACACTGAAGCTTTCTTT. Amino acid sequence: CAIPGHQNTEAFF. The full variable domain, completed using reference TRBV2 and TRBJ1-1, is EPEVTQTPSHQVTQMGQEVILRCVPISNHLYFYWYRQILGQKVEFLVSFYNNEISEKSEIFDDQFSVERPDGSNFTLKIRSTKLEDSAMYFCAIPGHQNTEAFFGQGTRLTVV.

This clone was seen once. The V call is TRBV6-5, the J call TRBJ2-7; D might be TRBD1 (6 bases). The CDR3 consists of 16 residues. CDR1 and CDR2 from the germline V gene are MNHEY and SVGAGI. V lost 0 bases and J 6 bases, leaving 18 bases between the germline ends. Here the CDR3 reads CASSYSNSGTRGEQYF. The DNA for the CDR3 is TGTGCCAGCAGTTACTCGAATTCCGGGACAAGAGGCGAGCAGTACTTC.

This chain uses TRBV5-4 with TRBJ2-1; tentative D call: TRBD2 (5 bases). CDR1 and CDR2 from the germline V gene are SGHNT and YYREEE (reference sequence). V was pared by 0 bases and J by 0 bases, with 10 bases between. This CDR3 is 16 amino acids long. The chain's CDR3 is CASSLDPSSSYNEQFF. CDR3 DNA: TGTGCCAGCAGCTTGGACCCTAGCAGCTCCTACAATGAGCAGTTCTTC.

This chain connects TRBV30 to TRBJ2-3; unclear D gene. V was cut by 6 bases and J by 3 bases, with 13 bases left in between. From germline, CDR1 is GTSNPN and CDR2 SVGIG (reference sequence). The CDR3 consists of 13 residues. CDR3 coding DNA: TGTGCCTGTACTATCTGGAATACAGATACGCAGTATTTT. Encoded protein: CACTIWNTDTQYF.

J is TRBJ1-5 and V is TRBV27; TRBD1 aligns across 7 bases. There are 15 residues in the CDR3. Germline loops: CDR1 MNHEY, CDR2 SMNVEV (reference sequence). V lost 3 bases to trimming and J lost 3 bases; unmatched junction nucleotides: 5. CDR3 sequence (DNA): TGTGCCAGCAGTTTGACAGGGCTCACCAATCAGCCCCAGCATTTT. This codes for CASSLTGLTNQPQHF.

J is TRBJ2-7 and V is TRBV27; D is perhaps TRBD2 (6 bases). The CDR3 is 15 amino acids. Deletions cut 5 bases from V and 2 bases from J, with 16 bases between. Germline CDR1 reads MNHEY; CDR2 reads SMNVEV (reference sequence). CDR3 sequence: CASSVPGLPTYEQYF. For the CDR3, the DNA is TGTGCCAGCAGTGTACCGGGACTTCCGACCTACGAGCAGTACTTC.

There are a few counts of this clone. V gene TRBV9 combines with J gene TRBJ1-2; tentatively, D is TRBD1 (5 bases). Trimming took 2 bases from V and 3 from J, leaving 14 bases between them. CDR3 length equals 15 residues. Germline-derived CDR1 and CDR2 are SGDLS and YYNGEE. DNA for the CDR3: TGTGCCAGCAGCGTTGGGGCGAGGGTCGACTATGGCTACACCTTC. This translates into CASSVGARVDYGYTF.

This clone came up once. The chain links TRBV10-3 to TRBJ2-1; 10 nucleotides match TRBD2. The CDR3 consists of 13 residues. Germline CDR1 is ENHRY and CDR2 is SYGVKD. The junction had 1 base not matched to a gene; V was cut back by 0 bases and J by 11 bases. Here the CDR3 reads CAISESAGGKQFF. The CDR3 DNA follows: TGTGCCATCAGTGAGTCAGCGGGAGGGAAGCAGTTCTTC.

The rearrangement joins TRBV27 to TRBJ2-1; 10 bases align to TRBD2. V shed 6 bases, J shed 7 bases, and the junction held 9 bases outside the gene matches. Germline V gene lookup returns CDR1 MNHEY and CDR2 SMNVEV (reference sequence). This CDR3 comprises 15 residues. In DNA form, the CDR3 reads TGTGCCAGCAGCCCGCAGAGCGGGAGGGGAAATGAGCAGTTCTTC. Residues: CASSPQSGRGNEQFF.

V usage is TRBV7-2 and J usage is TRBJ2-7; tentative D call: TRBD2 (7 bases). The CDR3 is made up of 15 amino acids. Trimming removed 0 bases at V and 3 bases at J, with 12 bases between. In germline, CDR1 is SGHTA, CDR2 FQGNSA. The CDR3 is CASSLAGGGGYEQYF. As DNA, the CDR3 is TGTGCCAGCAGCTTAGCGGGGGGAGGGGGCTACGAGCAGTACTTC.

The chain joins TRBV10-3 to TRBJ1-5; D is possibly TRBD1 (5 bases). The CDR3 has 14 residues. V was trimmed by 0 bases and J by 4 bases, leaving 7 bases between them. CDR1 is ENHRY, CDR2 SYGVKD, per germline. CDR3 DNA sequence: TGTGCCATCAGTGAGTCGGCAGGGAATCAGCCCCAGCATTTT. Amino acid sequence: CAISESAGNQPQHF.

The V gene is TRBV7-8, the J gene TRBJ2-5; D could derive from TRBD1 or TRBD2 (5 bases each). The V and J ends lost 9 bases and 7 bases respectively, with 24 bases between them. This CDR3 has 15 amino acids. In germline, CDR1 is SGHVS, CDR2 FQNEAQ. The CDR3 sequence: CASARGAFDGGTQYF. CDR3 bases: TGTGCCAGTGCCAGAGGGGCTTTCGATGGTGGGACCCAGTACTTC.

CDR3: CASSPRVGSYNEQFF. The CDR3 DNA is TGTGCCAGCAGCCCGCGGGTGGGAAGCTACAATGAGCAGTTCTTC. The chain joins TRBV7-2 to TRBJ2-1, with D possibly TRBD2 on 5 matching bases. V lost 5 bases to trimming and J lost 3 bases, with 14 bases between them. This CDR3 has 15 amino acids. The germline V gene has CDR1 SGHTA and CDR2 FQGNSA.